Below, 29 T cell receptor beta chains from the same sample are listed, as sequenced in a study of human T cells and chemical hapten exposure. Time point noted: patch test 1, 2 weeks after DPC sensitization. Treatment noted: therapeutic diphenylcyclopropenone sensitization with weekly scalp DPC. TCRdb analysed the RACE reads with MiXCR anew, one entry per CDR3 protein. The data contain 75,000 to 95,000 distinct CDR3 sequences, roughly 12% of them singletons. The source material was whole blood, sampled in connection with sensitization to the hapten diphenylcyclopropenone (DPC). All receptors derive from a woman in her sixties with alopecia areata. Some clones in this sample may be carry-over from other donors' samples.

Ten or more counts support this clonotype. The chain employs TRBV6-1 and TRBJ2-6; perhaps D is TRBD1 or TRBD2 (5 bases each). This CDR3 spans 13 amino acids. V was shortened by 8 bases and J by 8 bases, with 13 bases between the two germline ends. From germline, CDR1 is MNHNS and CDR2 SASEGT. The CDR3 DNA is TGTGCCAGCCATGCAGGGACCCCCAACGTCCTGACTTTC. Translated, it gives CASHAGTPNVLTF.

This chain joins TRBV5-1 and TRBJ1-1, with D perhaps TRBD1 (5 bases). Germline V lookup: CDR1 SGHRS, CDR2 YFSETQ. V was trimmed by 1 base and J by 4 bases, leaving 11 bases between them. The CDR3 length is 14 residues. CDR3 sequence: CASSLSGLSTEAFF. DNA for the CDR3: TGCGCCAGCAGCTTGTCAGGGTTGAGCACTGAAGCTTTCTTT.

This clonotype has a handful of counts. This rearrangement joins TRBV29-1 to TRBJ1-1; no clear D. The CDR3 contains 10 residues. With 4 bases removed from V and 6 bases from J, the gap between germline ends came to 6 bases. Germline V gene sequence: CDR1 SQVTM, CDR2 ANQGSEA. Here the CDR3 reads CSVARPEAFF. The CDR3 bases are TGCAGCGTTGCCAGACCTGAAGCTTTCTTT. The complete variable domain, with remaining parts taken from reference TRBV29-1 and TRBJ1-1, reads SAVISQKPSRDICQRGTSLTIQCQVDSQVTMMFWYRQQPGQSLTLIATANQGSEATYESGFVIDKFPISRPNLTFSTLTVSNMSPEDSSIYLCSVARPEAFFGQGTRLTVV.

This clonotype was seen only a few times. The chain joins TRBV12-3 or TRBV12-4 to TRBJ2-3, with D maybe TRBD2 (5 bases). This CDR3 spans 14 amino acids. Trimming pared 6 bases from V and 3 bases from J, leaving 13 bases between. CDR3 DNA: TGTGCCAGCAGCGTTCGTCGGGGAACAGATACGCAGTATTTT. Its translation: CASSVRRGTDTQYF.

This clonotype was counted a few times. V gene TRBV27 combines with J gene TRBJ1-5, with 8 bases identical to TRBD1. The CDR3 is 14 residues long. The ends lost 5 bases at V and 9 bases at J; junction bases unmatched: 9. CDR1 is MNHEY, CDR2 SMNVEV, per germline (reference sequence). The CDR3 loop is CASSDGQGILPQHF. Written as DNA, the CDR3 is TGTGCCAGCAGTGACGGACAGGGAATCCTGCCCCAGCATTTT.

In its sample, this clonotype was seen many times. This chain uses TRBV9 with TRBJ2-5, with 7 bases matching TRBD2. Germline values: CDR1 SGDLS, CDR2 YYNGEE. The V gene end was trimmed by 2 bases and the J gene end by 5 bases; junction bases not matched to a gene: 9. The CDR3 spans 15 residues. DNA for the CDR3: TGTGCCAGCAGCGTCTCGAGCGGGGTTTGGGAGACCCAGTACTTC. Translation: CASSVSSGVWETQYF.

This clonotype was seen at least ten times. V and J are TRBV28 and TRBJ2-7; D is undetermined. This CDR3 contains 13 residues. In germline, CDR1 is MDHEN, CDR2 SYDVKM. Between the trimmed V and J ends, which lost 4 bases and 2 bases, there was a span of 9 bases. The CDR3 loop is CASSSWLTYEQYF. CDR3 sequence (DNA): TGTGCCAGCAGTTCCTGGCTAACCTACGAGCAGTACTTC.

The V gene is TRBV5-1, the J gene TRBJ1-2; TRBD1 agrees at 8 bases. This CDR3 has 17 amino acids. CDR1 is SGHRS, CDR2 YFSETQ, per germline. V was pared by 5 bases and J by 7 bases, with 19 bases of the junction left unmatched. CDR3 sequence reads: CASSQSDRVETKSGYTF. The CDR3 bases are TGCGCCAGCAGTCAGTCGGACAGGGTAGAAACAAAGAGTGGCTACACCTTC.

This clonotype was counted ten times or more. This rearrangement joins TRBV1 to TRBJ1-2. TRBV1 is flagged as a pseudogene. The CDR3 covers 14 residues. CDR3 amino acids: CTSSQVRCSYGYTF. CDR3 sequence (DNA): TGCACCAGCAGCCAAGTAAGGTGTAGCTATGGCTACACCTTC.

This clonotype appeared many times. The V gene is TRBV7-3, the J gene TRBJ2-3; D not resolved. The CDR3 contains 13 residues. Germline assignment: CDR1 SGHTA and CDR2 FQGTGA. V lost 5 bases to trimming and J lost 0 bases, with 6 bases between them. Here the CDR3 reads CASSLHSTDTQYF. The CDR3 DNA follows: TGTGCCAGCAGCCTACATAGCACAGATACGCAGTATTTT.

This clonotype was detected many times. The J gene is TRBJ1-5, the V gene TRBV10-3; the D gene is possibly TRBD1 (6 bases). The germline CDR1 and CDR2 sequences are ENHRY and SYGVKD. Trimming cost V 0 bases and J 4 bases, with 16 bases left between them. This CDR3 comprises 17 residues. CDR3: CAISESIGTQRNQPQHF. CDR3 nucleotides: TGTGCCATCAGTGAGTCTATTGGGACACAGAGGAATCAGCCCCAGCATTTT.

This clonotype was detected many times. The chain links TRBV6-5 to TRBJ1-1, with 8 bases lining up with TRBD1. Germline values: CDR1 MNHEY, CDR2 SVGAGI. After removal of 2 bases from V and 6 bases from J, the junction contained 2 bases not matched to a gene. The CDR3 is made up of 13 amino acids. CDR3 sequence: CASSYPGGPEAFF. The CDR3 DNA follows: TGTGCCAGCAGTTACCCAGGGGGCCCTGAAGCTTTCTTT.

This clonotype was observed a handful of times. The chain has TRBV9 and TRBJ2-6; D ambiguous. The CDR3 has 18 residues. Trimming left V 1 base short and J 0 bases short, with 14 bases between. Germline-derived CDR1 and CDR2 are SGDLS and YYNGEE. The CDR3 DNA reads as TGTGCCAGCAGCGTAACACAACCAATGGACTCTGGGGCCAACGTCCTGACTTTC. It specifies CASSVTQPMDSGANVLTF.

The rearrangement joins TRBV29-1 to TRBJ2-3; 9 nucleotides match TRBD1. This CDR3 has 16 amino acids. From germline, CDR1 is SQVTM and CDR2 ANQGSEA. V trimming: 4 bases; J trimming: 6 bases; junction bases outside the gene matches: 14. The CDR3 sequence is CSVVLGSGQGLDTQYF. CDR3 in DNA: TGCAGCGTTGTACTGGGATCGGGACAGGGTTTGGATACGCAGTATTTT.

This clonotype was recorded many times. The V and J genes are TRBV2 and TRBJ1-5, with no clear D. V was cut by 5 bases and J by 0 bases, with 5 bases left in between. The CDR3 length is 13 residues. CDR1 is SNHLY, CDR2 FYNNEI, per germline. DNA for the CDR3: TGTGCCAGCAGTCCAGATAGCAATCAGCCCCAGCATTTT. Protein sequence: CASSPDSNQPQHF.

This chain connects TRBV11-2 to TRBJ1-1; possibly TRBD1 for D (6 bases). Germline CDR1 SGHAT, CDR2 FQNNGV. The CDR3 has 16 residues. V was clipped by 0 bases and J by 0 bases, with 11 bases between them. CDR3 nucleotide sequence: TGTGCCAGCAGCTTAGATTTCCAGGGGATGAACACTGAAGCTTTCTTT. Its protein product is CASSLDFQGMNTEAFF. Complete variable domain (other parts from reference TRBV11-2 and TRBJ1-1): EAGVAQSPRYKIIEKRQSVAFWCNPISGHATLYWYQQILGQGPKLLIQFQNNGVVDDSQLPKDRFSAERLKGVDSTLKIQPAKLEDSAVYLCASSLDFQGMNTEAFFGQGTRLTVV.

This clonotype was detected a few times. J is TRBJ1-6 and V is TRBV11-2; D call uncertain. V was shortened by 3 bases and J by 9 bases, with 6 bases between the two germline ends. The CDR3 is 12 residues long. The V gene's germline CDR1 is SGHAT and CDR2 FQNNGV. As DNA, the CDR3 is TGTGCCAGCAGCTTCTTGAGTTCACCCCTCCACTTT. As protein: CASSFLSSPLHF.

Concerning this clonotype itself: At one end, the junction sequence differs from germline, possibly due to a read error. J is TRBJ2-7 and V is TRBV7-9, with D unresolved. The germline CDR1 and CDR2 sequences are SEHNR and FQNEAQ (reference sequence). The length of the CDR3 is 12 residues. CDR3 DNA sequence: TGTGCCAGCAGCTTAGACTACCACGAGGAGTACTTC. Its protein product is CASSLDYHEEYF.

This clonotype was seen repeatedly, ten times or more. The rearrangement joins TRBV7-2 to TRBJ2-7; D may be TRBD2 (5 bases). This CDR3 is 13 amino acids long. Trimming cost V 4 bases and J 2 bases, with 9 bases left between them. Germline CDR1 SGHTA, CDR2 FQGNSA. DNA of the CDR3: TGTGCCAGCAGCTCCAGCGGACCCTACGAGCAGTACTTC. As protein: CASSSSGPYEQYF.

The chain joins TRBV11-2 to TRBJ1-4; D ambiguous. CDR3 length equals 13 residues. V lost 2 bases, J lost 10 bases, and 11 bases lay in between. CDR1 is SGHAT, CDR2 FQNNGV, per germline. For the CDR3, the DNA is TGTGCCAGCAGCTTATGGGTTGAGGGAAAACTGTTTTTT. Translation: CASSLWVEGKLFF.

This clonotype was seen many times. The chain recombines TRBV12-3 or TRBV12-4 with TRBJ2-5, with 10 bases identical to TRBD2. V lost 5 bases and J lost 5; bases outside the gene matches: 8. The CDR3 sequence is 15 residues long. The CDR3 DNA reads TGTGCCAGCAGTCCGGGACTAGCGCCTTACGAGACCCAGTACTTC. Translated: CASSPGLAPYETQYF.

The V call is TRBV30, the J call TRBJ1-3; D call uncertain. The CDR3 is 14 residues long. V dropped 1 base and J dropped 0 bases, with 7 bases sitting between them. CDR1 GTSNPN and CDR2 SVGIG come from the germline V gene (reference sequence). CDR3 region: CAWSGRGSGNTIYF. The CDR3 DNA is TGTGCCTGGAGTGGACGGGGCTCTGGAAACACCATATATTTT.

This clonotype was seen a few times. The rearrangement uses TRBV29-1 and TRBJ2-7, with TRBD1 matching 10 bases. Germline V gives CDR1 SQVTM, CDR2 ANQGSEA. V lost 1 base to trimming and J lost 4 bases; unmatched junction nucleotides: 7. This CDR3 region has 15 residues. CDR3 nucleotides: TGCAGCGTTGAAGGGGGACAGGGGCTATGGTACGAGCAGTACTTC. Translating gives CSVEGGQGLWYEQYF.

The CDR3, as DNA: TGTGCCAGCAGCCAAGAGGACAGTTATAATTCACCCCTCCACTTT. Amino acids: CASSQEDSYNSPLHF. The V gene is TRBV3-1, the J gene TRBJ1-6; a weak D match, TRBD1 (6 bases). The V end lost 0 bases, the J end lost 4 bases, and 7 bases lay between the germline ends. From germline, CDR1 is LGHDT and CDR2 YNNKEL (reference sequence). The length of the CDR3 is 15 residues.

The sample holds many counts of this clonotype. V usage is TRBV18 and J usage is TRBJ1-5, with a weak D call TRBD1 (5 bases). V lost 0 bases and J 5 bases, leaving 5 bases between the germline ends. The CDR3 is made up of 13 amino acids. The germline V gene encodes CDR1 KGHSH and CDR2 LQKENI. Here the CDR3 DNA reads TGTGCCAGCTCACCACCGGGGGATCAGCCCCAGCATTTT. Protein product: CASSPPGDQPQHF.

This clonotype was observed a few times. The V and J genes are TRBV2 and TRBJ2-2; tentatively, D is TRBD1 (6 bases). In germline, CDR1 is SNHLY, CDR2 FYNNEI. CDR3 length: 19 residues. Deletions cut 6 bases from V and 0 bases from J, with 23 bases between. As DNA, the CDR3 is TGTGCCAGCAGAGGAGGTAAAACGGGACACTCTTCGAACACCGGGGAGCTGTTTTTT. Encoded protein: CASRGGKTGHSSNTGELFF.

This clonotype occurred many times. The V call is TRBV2, the J call TRBJ2-2, with 7 bases aligning to TRBD1. The germline gives CDR1 SNHLY, CDR2 FYNNEI. V shed 7 bases and J 0 bases; nucleotides not matched to a gene: 8. The CDR3 length is 16 residues. The CDR3 bases are TGTGCCAGCACTGTGCGGACAGGATCGAACACCGGGGAGCTGTTTTTT. Amino acid sequence: CASTVRTGSNTGELFF.

V gene TRBV3-1 combines with J gene TRBJ2-3; 7 nucleotides match TRBD2. V was pared by 3 bases and J by 2 bases, with 5 bases of the junction left unmatched. The CDR3 runs 15 residues. Per the germline V gene, CDR1 is LGHDT and CDR2 is YNNKEL (reference sequence). CDR3 nucleotides: TGTGCCAGCAGCCAGAGCGGGGATTCCACAGATACGCAGTATTTT. It translates to CASSQSGDSTDTQYF.

V usage is TRBV7-2 and J usage is TRBJ1-2; the D gene is possibly TRBD1 (6 bases). The V and J ends lost 3 bases and 0 bases respectively, with 11 bases between them. Germline CDR1 SGHTA, CDR2 FQGNSA. The CDR3 has 15 amino acids. CDR3 amino acids: CASSFIGTPNYGYTF. DNA of the CDR3: TGTGCCAGCAGCTTTATTGGGACACCTAACTATGGCTACACCTTC.